A selection of T cell receptor beta chains follows, all from one sample in a study of identical twins. Each CDR3 protein gets one entry after TCRdb re-called the 5' RACE reads with MiXCR. The sample holds 300,000 or so distinct CDR3 sequences, just under 9.5% seen once. These data were also reused for a study on yellow fever vaccine responses in identical twins.

Sequencing input: CD8+ T cells sorted from blood. Source of these receptors: a woman aged 18-30 years in good health. The CDR3 runs from the conserved cysteine through the conserved F or W. A D gene is named only where the DNA matches it firmly. Rows may omit the clone size; those that give it use once, few, many or a size class.

j_call v_call cdr3_length d_call clone_size cdr3_aa cdr3_nt
TRBJ2-2 TRBV29-1 16 TRBD2 many CSVAGEVAGDTGELFF TGCAGCGTTGCCGGGGAGGTGGCGGGAGACACCGGGGAGCTGTTTTTT
TRBJ2-2 TRBV3-1 14 . many CASSQERSTGELFF TGTGCCAGCAGCCAAGAACGGAGCACCGGGGAGCTGTTTTTT
TRBJ2-3 TRBV7-9 16 TRBD2 few CASSSRRGAVTDTQYF TGTGCCAGCAGCTCCCGGCGGGGGGCGGTCACAGATACGCAGTATTTT
TRBJ2-5 TRBV20-1 13 . many CSARAREWETQYF TGCAGTGCTAGAGCCCGGGAGTGGGAGACCCAGTACTTC
TRBJ2-7 TRBV20-1 14 . many CSARGQRSSYEQYF TGCAGTGCTAGAGGGCAGCGGAGCTCCTACGAGCAGTACTTC
TRBJ2-1 TRBV7-9 12 . . CASSLAEGEQFF TGTGCCAGCAGCTTAGCCGAAGGGGAGCAGTTCTTC
TRBJ2-5 TRBV5-6 13 . . CASSMTVQETQYF TGTGCCAGCAGCATGACAGTCCAAGAGACCCAGTACTTC
TRBJ2-7 TRBV3-1 18 TRBD2 . CASSQVGGSGWFSYEQYF TGTGCCAGCAGCCAAGTGGGGGGTAGCGGGTGGTTTTCCTACGAGCAGTACTTC
TRBJ1-6 TRBV5-1 15 . . CASSLVTFGDSPLHF TGCGCCAGCAGCTTGGTAACATTCGGGGACTCACCCCTCCACTTT
TRBJ2-5 TRBV3-1 15 TRBD2 few CASRRTSGGLETQYF TGTGCCAGCCGGAGGACTAGCGGGGGCTTAGAGACCCAGTACTTC
TRBJ1-1 TRBV4-1 14 . many CASSQVRGLPEAFF TGCGCCAGCAGCCAAGTTCGGGGGCTACCTGAAGCTTTCTTT
TRBJ2-3 TRBV7-2 13 . many CASSEGSFYTQYF TGTGCCAGCAGCGAAGGTAGCTTCTATACGCAGTATTTT
TRBJ2-7 TRBV20-1 17 . . CSARDEAWDGLNYEQYF TGCAGTGCTAGAGATGAGGCATGGGATGGGTTAAACTACGAGCAGTACTTC
TRBJ2-7 TRBV4-1 16 . many CASSQDPTSGTYEQYF TGCGCCAGCAGCCAAGATCCAACATCTGGGACCTACGAGCAGTACTTC
TRBJ2-2 TRBV24-1 17 . many CATSDLSRQASTGELFF TGTGCCACCAGTGATCTATCCCGACAGGCTTCCACCGGGGAGCTGTTTTTT
TRBJ2-2 TRBV29-1 17 TRBD1 many CSVESFGPGQGSGELFF TGCAGCGTTGAAAGTTTCGGACCGGGACAGGGATCCGGGGAGCTGTTTTTT
TRBJ2-5 TRBV7-9 15 TRBD2 few CASSFPGGYQETQYF TGTGCCAGCAGCTTCCCGGGGGGGTACCAAGAGACCCAGTACTTC
TRBJ2-7 TRBV20-1 16 . . CSAFDSLGVPSYEQYF TGCAGTGCTTTCGACAGCCTTGGGGTTCCCTCCTACGAGCAGTACTTC